This T cell receptor beta chain appears in the sequencing data of a study of cytomegalovirus exposure and HLA in healthy donors. Findings and caveats of the study: Altogether, some 170 TCR beta chains were recorded as cytomegalovirus-associated. A later analysis, which compared TCR beta chains of equal frequency, found the HLA-associated ones more clonally expanded.

Both 60 Vbeta primers and 13 Jbeta primers went into the PCR. The method was immunoSEQ multiplex PCR; TCRdb's version includes in-frame clones alone and lacks a portion of them. The table has some 140,000 clones, 73% seen once; the top ten hold over 1%. A remark on this clone: Antigen: not known.

V was clipped by 0 bases and J by 4 bases, with 12 bases between them. This CDR3 contains 15 residues. CDR1 and CDR2 (germline): PRHDT, FYEKMQ (reference sequence). The chain is built from TRBV13 and TRBJ1-1; TRBD1 might be the D (6 bases). The sequence was obtained from a woman between 40 and 50 years old in good health and CMV-seronegative. Sequences were obtained from PBMCs. This CDR3 reads CASSLGRGAVTEAFF. The CDR3 DNA sequence: TGTGCCAGCAGCTTAGGCCGGGGGGCTGTCACTGAAGCTTTCTTT.